This T cell receptor beta chain stems from a study of blood T cell repertoires in COVID-19. CDR1 SQVTM and CDR2 ANQGSEA come from the germline V gene. CDR3 length equals 14 residues. Losses at the gene ends were 6 bases for V and 5 bases for J; bases not matched to a gene: 4. The table came from immunoSEQ multiplex PCR; TCRdb's copy has only in-frame clones and leaves some out. This sample has some 70,000 clones, with roughly 80% found just once. The sample consisted of peripheral blood. The V gene is TRBV29-1, the J gene TRBJ2-1, with 13 bases aligning to TRBD2. The clonotype was recovered from a woman in her forties or fifties with acute or convalescent COVID-19. CDR3 in amino acids: CSVITSGRDNEQFF. The CDR3 region has the DNA TGCAGCGTGATAACTAGCGGGAGGGACAATGAGCAGTTCTTC.